This T cell receptor (beta chain) derives from a study of shared clonotypes between healthy human individuals. Regarding this clone: Its specificity is not known.

Assay used: immunoSEQ multiplex PCR; TCRdb lists only in-frame clones, some missing. In the table there are roughly 2,300,000 clones, around 92% of which are singletons. The CDR3 has 14 amino acids. In germline, CDR1 is SGHAT, CDR2 FQNNGV. V gave up 5 bases and J gave up 5 bases, with 15 bases separating them. Points from the study as a whole: Relative to memory subsets, naive subsets generally showed larger estimated richness. When compared with the clonotypes that were shared by all four sorted-subset donors, the non-shared clonotypes turned out to have lower generation probabilities.

The chain couples TRBV11-2 to TRBJ2-5; D ambiguous. The receptor's source is a man aged 18 to 29 in good health. Some clones in this sample may be carry-over from other donors' samples. Sample: naive CD4+ T cells from PBMCs. The sample's subset: CD45RA+ positively selected. The DNA for the CDR3 is TGTGCCAGCAGCCCCAGTCTGGCTCGGGAGACCCAGTACTTC. Protein: CASSPSLARETQYF. The full variable domain, in which reference TRBV11-2 and TRBJ2-5 provide the parts outside the CDR3, is EAGVAQSPRYKIIEKRQSVAFWCNPISGHATLYWYQQILGQGPKLLIQFQNNGVVDDSQLPKDRFSAERLKGVDSTLKIQPAKLEDSAVYLCASSPSLARETQYFGPGTRLLVL.